The T cell receptor beta chain under discussion was sequenced for a study of shared clonotypes between healthy human individuals. This clone was observed a handful of times. Profiled with immunoSEQ multiplex PCR; TCRdb holds only in-frame clones, not every one. The repertoire holds more than 400,000 clones, with 65% to 85% as singletons. The germline CDR1 and CDR2 sequences are LGHNA and YSLEER. V lost 4 bases to trimming and J lost 2 bases; unmatched junction nucleotides: 2. The length of the CDR3 is 14 residues. The receptor comes from a middle-aged woman in good health. Some clones in this sample may be carry-over from other donors' samples. The sample consisted of PBMCs. The chain is built from TRBV4-3 and TRBJ1-5; 7 bases map to TRBD1. The CDR3 protein is CASSLTGGNQPQHF. CDR3 bases: TGCGCCAGCAGCCTTACAGGGGGCAATCAGCCCCAGCATTTT.